Each of the 8 T cell receptor beta chains below was sequenced from the same sample in a study of shared clonotypes between healthy human individuals. Clones were read by immunoSEQ multiplex PCR, and TCRdb kept only the in-frame ones, dropping some. The table shows about 470,000 clones, with around 79% occurring only once. Sequenced input: PBMCs. The receptor set was obtained from a woman in her thirties or forties in good health. Some clones in this sample may be carry-over from other donors' samples.

This clone turned up a few times. Written as DNA, the CDR3 is TGTGCCAGCAGCTTGGGGGGACGGACAGCCTACAATGAGCAGTTCTTC. Translating gives CASSLGGRTAYNEQFF. The V call is TRBV13, the J call TRBJ2-1; D tentatively reads TRBD1 or TRBD2 (6 bases each). Germline loops: CDR1 PRHDT, CDR2 FYEKMQ (reference sequence). This CDR3 region has 16 residues. The V end was cut by 3 bases, the J end by 2 bases, with 14 bases between.

This clone has only a few counts. The chain combines TRBV4-2 with TRBJ2-3; TRBD2 matches 9 bases. Trimming at V came to 3 bases and at J to 0 bases, leaving 7 bases not matched to a gene. From germline, CDR1 is LGHNA and CDR2 YNFKEQ. The CDR3 has 17 residues. CDR3 DNA: TGTGCCAGCAGCCAGAGTCCGGGACTAGCCAGCACAGATACGCAGTATTTT. Protein: CASSQSPGLASTDTQYF.

This clone was detected only a few times. V is TRBV15 and J is TRBJ1-2, with 8 positions matching TRBD1. Germline V lookup: CDR1 LNHNV, CDR2 YYDKDF (reference sequence). The trim removed 3 bases at V and 7 bases at J, leaving 1 base unmatched. The length of the CDR3 is 12 residues. The CDR3 DNA follows: TGTGCCACCAGCAGCACAGGGGGTGGCTACACCTTC. Its translation is CATSSTGGGYTF. Filled out from reference TRBV15 and TRBJ1-2, the complete variable domain reads DAMVIQNPRYQVTQFGKPVTLSCSQTLNHNVMYWYQQKSSQAPKLLFHYYDKDFNNEADTPDNFQSRRPNTSFCFLDIRSPGLGDTAMYLCATSSTGGGYTFGSGTRLTVV.

This chain's CDR3 is CSVVRTGGAADTQYF. CDR3 sequence (DNA): TGCAGCGTTGTCCGAACAGGGGGCGCGGCAGATACGCAGTATTTT. The chain carries TRBV29-1 and TRBJ2-3; 9 nucleotides align to TRBD1. The CDR3 spans 15 residues. Trimming at V came to 4 bases and at J to 4 bases, leaving 9 bases not matched to a gene. From germline, CDR1 is SQVTM and CDR2 ANQGSEA.

The rearrangement joins TRBV6-1 to TRBJ1-5; TRBD1 agrees at 8 bases. The CDR3 totals 16 residues. V dropped 0 bases and J dropped 3; count of bases not matched to a gene: 4. The V gene's germline CDR1 is MNHNS and CDR2 SASEGT. This chain's CDR3 is CASSEAAGGFNQPQHF. Here the CDR3 DNA reads TGTGCCAGCAGTGAAGCGGCAGGGGGCTTCAATCAGCCCCAGCATTTT.

This sequence joins TRBV18 and TRBJ2-3, with D perhaps matching TRBD2 (5 bases). Germline assignment: CDR1 KGHSH and CDR2 LQKENI. V was clipped by 3 bases and J by 6 bases, with 13 bases between them. This CDR3 contains 14 residues. The CDR3 protein is CASSPRREGDTQYF. CDR3 bases: TGTGCCAGCTCACCGCGACGAGAGGGTGATACGCAGTATTTT.

V and J are TRBV7-6 and TRBJ2-3, with D tentatively TRBD2 (6 bases). The CDR3 has 14 amino acids. Germline CDR1 and CDR2: SGHVS and FNYEAQ. Trimming removed 6 bases from V and 2 bases from J, with 12 bases in between. The CDR3 is CASSLTSSTDTQYF. The DNA of the CDR3 is TGTGCCAGCAGTCTGACTAGTTCCACAGATACGCAGTATTTT.

This clone was detected only a few times. This chain joins TRBV2 and TRBJ2-7; D gene unclear. With 6 bases removed from V and 7 bases from J, the gap between germline ends came to 10 bases. Germline lookup yields CDR1 SNHLY and CDR2 FYNNEI. This CDR3 spans 11 amino acids. The CDR3 nucleotides read TGTGCCAGCAGCCCCCGGTGGGAGCAGTACTTC. This gives the protein CASSPRWEQYF.